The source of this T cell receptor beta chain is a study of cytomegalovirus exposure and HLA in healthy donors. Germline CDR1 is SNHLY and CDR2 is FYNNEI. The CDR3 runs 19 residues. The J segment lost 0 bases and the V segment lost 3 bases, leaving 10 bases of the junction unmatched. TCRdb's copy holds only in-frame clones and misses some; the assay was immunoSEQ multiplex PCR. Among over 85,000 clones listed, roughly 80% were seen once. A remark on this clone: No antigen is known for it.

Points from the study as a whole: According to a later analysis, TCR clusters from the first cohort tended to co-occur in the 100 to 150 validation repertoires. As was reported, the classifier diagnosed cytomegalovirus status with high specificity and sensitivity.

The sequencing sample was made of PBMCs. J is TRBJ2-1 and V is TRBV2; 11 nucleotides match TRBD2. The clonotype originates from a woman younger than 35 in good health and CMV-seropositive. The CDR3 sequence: CASSDPASGGQSSYNEQFF. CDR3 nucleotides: TGTGCCAGCAGTGATCCGGCTAGCGGGGGGCAGAGCTCCTACAATGAGCAGTTCTTC.